This T cell receptor beta chain came from a study of cytomegalovirus exposure and HLA in healthy donors. Germline CDR1 MGHRA, CDR2 YSYEKL. CDR3 length equals 17 residues. V trimming: 1 base; J trimming: 1 base; junction bases outside the gene matches: 5. Findings of the study overall: 87-base-pair reads could not separate some V segments, including TRBV6-2 and TRBV6-3. Most TCR sequences were rare, but some public TCRs occurred in many donors.

With respect to this clone: Its specificity is unknown. This may stem from a read error, because a much larger clone lies one nucleotide away.

The primer mix had 60 Vbeta and 13 Jbeta primers. Method: immunoSEQ multiplex PCR; TCRdb's copy keeps in-frame clones and lacks some. This table holds over 150,000 clones, roughly 86% found once. Sequenced input: PBMCs. The chain employs TRBV4-1 and TRBJ2-3, with TRBD2 matching 10 bases. The source is a girl aged 5-17 years in good health and CMV-seropositive. This CDR3 is CASSQGSGGQGTDTQYF. DNA of the CDR3: TGCGCCAGCAGCCAAGGTAGCGGGGGGCAAGGCACAGATACGCAGTATTTT.